The 21 T cell receptor beta chains below were found in one sample sequenced in a study of T cells in Graves' hyperthyroidism and ophthalmopathy. TCR beta CDR3 region amplification was performed from RNA transcripts. Carried out on the TCR CDR3, a first-round RT-PCR used the HTBI primer set. Each CDR3 protein is one row after TCRdb ran MiXCR on the multiplex PCR reads. The repertoire consists of hundreds of thousands of distinct CDR3 sequences, with roughly 15% occurring once and the leading ten covering approximately 13%. Material for sequencing was blood. All receptors derive from a woman between 50 and 59 years old with Graves' ophthalmopathy.

This clonotype has just a few counts. The V gene is TRBV4-3, the J gene TRBJ2-5; TRBD2 aligns across 13 bases. Germline loops: CDR1 LGHNA, CDR2 YSLEER. This CDR3 region has 16 residues. V shed 3 bases and J 2 bases; nucleotides not matched to a gene: 3. The CDR3 bases are TGCGCCAGCAGCCACCAACTAGCGGGAGGGCAAGAGACCCAGTACTTC. This gives the protein CASSHQLAGGQETQYF.

Many counts were recorded for this clonotype. CDR3 DNA: TGTGCCAGCAGCCAAGATCGGACCCTTTACGAGCAGTACTTC. This encodes CASSQDRTLYEQYF. The gene calls are TRBV3-1 and TRBJ2-7; D is uncertain. This CDR3 is 14 amino acids long. Germline CDR1 reads LGHDT; CDR2 reads YNNKEL (reference sequence). The germline V and J ends were trimmed by 0 bases and 4 bases, with 10 bases remaining between them.

The V call is TRBV19, the J call TRBJ2-3; TRBD2 matches at 16 bases. In germline, CDR1 is LNHDA, CDR2 SQIVND (reference sequence). Losses at the gene ends were 4 bases for V and 4 bases for J; bases not matched to a gene: 11. The CDR3 is 19 residues long. CDR3: CASSNRGTSGRADADTQYF. In DNA form, the CDR3 reads TGTGCCAGTAGTAACCGCGGGACTAGCGGGAGGGCCGATGCAGATACGCAGTATTTT.

The chain combines TRBV4-3 with TRBJ2-1, with 8 bases matching TRBD2. The CDR3 loop spans 17 amino acids. Trimming cost V 3 bases and J 3 bases; bases outside gene matches: 10. Germline V gives CDR1 LGHNA, CDR2 YSLEER. CDR3 protein: CASSQSGGLGIYNEQFF. As DNA, the CDR3 is TGCGCCAGCAGCCAGAGTGGGGGACTAGGCATCTACAATGAGCAGTTCTTC.

V usage is TRBV6-5 and J usage is TRBJ1-2, with 8 bases fitting TRBD1. CDR1 and CDR2 from the germline V gene are MNHEY and SVGAGI. CDR3 length: 14 residues. V lost 4 bases to trimming and J lost 3 bases; unmatched junction nucleotides: 4. This CDR3 reads CASSSGGNDYGYTF. In DNA, the CDR3 is TGTGCCAGCAGTTCAGGGGGCAACGACTATGGCTACACCTTC.

This clonotype has a count of ten or more. The chain carries TRBV6-2 or TRBV6-3 and TRBJ2-3; TRBD2 aligns across 7 bases. After removal of 0 bases from V and 3 bases from J, the junction contained 15 bases not matched to a gene. The length of the CDR3 is 19 residues. The V gene's germline CDR1 is MNHEY and CDR2 SVGEGT. As DNA, the CDR3 is TGTGCCAGCAGTTACTCGATAAGTGGGGTTCGGCGGGAGACAGATACGCAGTATTTT. It specifies CASSYSISGVRRETDTQYF.

This clonotype was picked up many times. V is TRBV28 and J is TRBJ2-7; no definite D call. Trimming took 6 bases from V and 1 from J, leaving 13 bases between them. The CDR3 loop spans 14 amino acids. CDR1 is MDHEN, CDR2 SYDVKM, per germline. DNA for the CDR3: TGTGCCAGCAGCCGGGCGATGGGTTCCTACGAGCAGTACTTC. It translates to CASSRAMGSYEQYF.

This clonotype was recorded at least ten times. The rearrangement links TRBV10-3 to TRBJ2-1; D remains ambiguous. The CDR3 has 15 residues. Per the germline V gene, CDR1 is ENHRY and CDR2 is SYGVKD. Trimming stripped 6 bases from V and 8 bases from J, with 20 bases between. The CDR3 DNA reads as TGTGCCATCAGCCCATCTGTCCTGGGTAACGATGAGCAGTTCTTC. Its protein is CAISPSVLGNDEQFF.

This clonotype was counted between two and nine times. J is TRBJ1-1 and V is TRBV6-1, with 7 bases fitting TRBD1. In germline, CDR1 is MNHNS, CDR2 SASEGT. Unmatched junction bases numbered 11, after V lost 5 bases and J lost 5 bases. This CDR3 spans 15 amino acids. CDR3: CASSKQSGGWTEAFF. CDR3 DNA sequence: TGTGCCAGCAGTAAACAATCAGGGGGGTGGACTGAAGCTTTCTTT.

This clonotype has a count of ten or more. The chain recombines TRBV6-1 with TRBJ2-7, with 7 bases matching TRBD1. This CDR3 contains 15 residues. Germline CDR1 MNHNS, CDR2 SASEGT. The junction had 7 bases not matched to a gene; V was cut back by 5 bases and J by 0 bases. The DNA of the CDR3 is TGTGCCAGCAGTTCAGTGACAGGGCCCTCCTACGAGCAGTACTTC. Protein sequence: CASSSVTGPSYEQYF.

This clonotype was seen at least ten times. DNA for the CDR3: TGTGCCAGCAGTTTCTCGACAGGGGTCTATGGCTACACCTTC. It encodes CASSFSTGVYGYTF. The gene calls are TRBV12-3 or TRBV12-4 and TRBJ1-2; 8 nucleotides match TRBD1. The V gene end was trimmed by 3 bases and the J gene end by 4 bases; junction bases not matched to a gene: 4. This CDR3 is built from 14 residues.

The genes are TRBV7-9 and TRBJ1-1; D is undetermined. Germline V gene lookup returns CDR1 SEHNR and CDR2 FQNEAQ (reference sequence). The CDR3 extends over 12 amino acids. V was clipped by 1 base and J by 8 bases, with 8 bases between them. CDR3 in DNA: TGTGCCAGCAGCTTAGAAGCCAGCGAAGCTTTCTTT. As protein: CASSLEASEAFF.

The chain carries TRBV5-1 and TRBJ2-5; TRBD2 matches 8 bases. This CDR3 is built from 17 residues. Germline CDR1 is SGHRS and CDR2 is YFSETQ. The ends lost 7 bases at V and 4 bases at J; junction bases unmatched: 18. CDR3 in DNA: TGCGCCAGCTCTGGGGGGGTAGCGGGACTTTCGCGAGAGACCCAGTACTTC. Translated, it gives CASSGGVAGLSRETQYF.

Concerning this clonotype: Being one base from a much bigger clone, this may be a read error. The genes are TRBV12-3 or TRBV12-4 and TRBJ2-3; maybe TRBD1 (6 bases). Trimming took 8 bases from V and 2 from J, leaving 17 bases between them. This CDR3 is built from 15 residues. Written as DNA, the CDR3 is TGTGCCAGCGGCGCTGACAGGTCCGACACAGATACGCAGTATTTT. It yields the protein CASGADRSDTDTQYF.

A word on this clonotype: This sequence may be a read error, since a much larger clone differs from it by one base. The rearrangement uses TRBV12-3 or TRBV12-4 and TRBJ1-1, with D possibly being TRBD1 (6 bases). The CDR3 is 14 residues long. The germline V and J ends were trimmed by 5 bases and 6 bases, with 16 bases remaining between them. The CDR3 sequence: CASSTRGGAPEAFF. The CDR3 nucleotides read TGTGCCAGCAGTACTCGGGGGGGGGCCCCTGAAGCTTTCTTT.

This clonotype was seen many times. The genes are TRBV29-1 and TRBJ2-1; 9 nucleotides line up with TRBD1. Germline V gene data show CDR1 as SQVTM and CDR2 as ANQGSEA. This CDR3 has 14 residues. V shed 5 bases and J 3 bases; nucleotides not matched to a gene: 5. The DNA for the CDR3 is TGCAGCGTTCGGGGACAGGGTTTCTACAATGAGCAGTTCTTC. This gives the protein CSVRGQGFYNEQFF.

Ten or more counts support this clonotype. This chain connects TRBV7-2 to TRBJ2-7; 15 bases match TRBD2. Unmatched junction bases numbered 7, after V lost 5 bases and J lost 5 bases. The CDR3 sequence is 16 residues long. Per germline, CDR1 SGHTA and CDR2 FQGNSA. The CDR3, as DNA: TGTGCCAGCAGCCGGACTAGCGGGAGGGCGTTTGACGAGCAGTACTTC. It translates to CASSRTSGRAFDEQYF. Full variable domain (outside the CDR3, taken from reference TRBV7-2 and TRBJ2-7): GAGVSQSPSNKVTEKGKDVELRCDPISGHTALYWYRQSLGQGLEFLIYFQGNSAPDKSGLPSDRFSAERTGGSVSTLTIQRTQQEDSAVYLCASSRTSGRAFDEQYFGPGTRLTVT.

In this sample, this clonotype turned up many times. The rearrangement joins TRBV30 to TRBJ2-7; D is possibly TRBD2 (6 bases). The CDR3 contains 13 residues. Trimming pared 8 bases from V and 3 bases from J, leaving 17 bases between. Germline V gene data show CDR1 as GTSNPN and CDR2 as SVGIG (reference sequence). The CDR3 nucleotides read TGTGCCGGGGACGAGGGAGGTCGCTACGAGCAGTACTTC. Translating gives CAGDEGGRYEQYF.

This clonotype was seen at least ten times. This chain connects TRBV19 to TRBJ2-7; 11 bases align to TRBD2. The CDR3 consists of 14 residues. The V gene's germline CDR1 is LNHDA and CDR2 SQIVND (reference sequence). Germline trimming cut 6 bases from V and 5 bases from J; bases unmatched to any gene: 6. CDR3 protein: CASSILAGANEQYF. CDR3 nucleotides: TGTGCCAGTAGCATACTAGCGGGAGCTAACGAGCAGTACTTC.

This clonotype has a count of ten or more. The V gene is TRBV5-1, the J gene TRBJ2-1, with D maybe TRBD2 (5 bases). CDR1 is SGHRS and CDR2 is YFSETQ in the germline V gene. Between the trimmed V and J ends, which lost 2 bases and 7 bases, there was a span of 10 bases. The CDR3 runs 13 residues. CDR3 sequence: CASSFRRGNEQFF. CDR3 DNA sequence: TGCGCCAGCAGCTTCCGTAGAGGGAATGAGCAGTTCTTC.

This clonotype was observed at least ten times. This sequence joins TRBV27 and TRBJ2-3; no clear D. The CDR3 is 19 amino acids. Trimming left V 2 bases short and J 0 bases short, with 21 bases between. CDR1 is MNHEY and CDR2 is SMNVEV in the germline V gene (reference sequence). CDR3 residues: CASSLRRARMMSSTDTQYF. CDR3 sequence (DNA): TGTGCCAGCAGTTTAAGACGGGCCCGGATGATGAGTAGCACAGATACGCAGTATTTT.